A single sample is the source of the 2 T cell receptor beta chains below, sequenced in a study of OX40 agonist ivuxolimab in advanced cancers. Sequenced by immunoSEQ multiplex PCR; TCRdb stores in-frame clones only, minus some. The sample has 77,000 or so clones, around 87% seen once. The material was CD4+ or CD8+ T cells sorted from blood, obtained in a trial of the OX40 agonist ivuxolimab. The receptors derive from an adult with an advanced solid tumor such as melanoma, head and neck, liver or kidney cancer.

CDR3 DNA: TGTGCCAGCAGTTCAGACAGGGAACAGCCCCAGCATTTT. Its translation is CASSSDREQPQHF. V usage is TRBV11-2 and J usage is TRBJ1-5, with TRBD1 matching 7 bases. Germline V CDR1 and CDR2: SGHAT, FQNNGV. Losses at the gene ends were 6 bases for V and 7 bases for J; bases not matched to a gene: 6. The length of the CDR3 is 13 residues.

The chain combines TRBV7-9 with TRBJ1-2, with D hard to call. The V gene lost 5 bases and the J gene lost 4 bases, with 11 bases spanning the gap. The CDR3 contains 13 residues. The germline gives CDR1 SEHNR, CDR2 FQNEAQ (reference sequence). CDR3 in amino acids: CASSVPGGYGYTF. The CDR3, as DNA: TGTGCCAGCAGCGTACCGGGAGGCTATGGCTACACCTTC.